These 31 T cell receptor beta chains came from one sample sequenced in a study of T cell responses to AZD1222 COVID-19 vaccine. Clones were read by immunoSEQ multiplex PCR, and TCRdb kept only the in-frame ones, dropping some. The table records 100,000 to 150,000 clones, approximately 94% of them present only once. The source was peripheral blood, collected 28 days after the second AZD1222 dose. The receptors were sampled from an adult who received the AZD1222 COVID-19 vaccine.

This sequence joins TRBV3-1 (or the pseudogene TRBV3-2) and TRBJ2-3; TRBD2 matches 11 bases. The germline gives CDR1 LGHDT, CDR2 YNNKEL (reference sequence). The CDR3 runs 15 residues. V shed 4 bases, J shed 4 bases, and the junction held 4 bases outside the gene matches. The CDR3 DNA sequence: TGTGCCAGCAGCCTAGCGGGGGGGCGGGCAGATACGCAGTATTTT. Protein: CASSLAGGRADTQYF.

V is TRBV6-5 and J is TRBJ1-1, with no clear D. In germline, CDR1 is MNHEY, CDR2 SVGAGI. The CDR3 has 14 amino acids. V lost 6 bases and J lost 2, with 13 bases in between. The CDR3 region has the DNA TGTGCCAGCAGCCCCCGGTCTGTAAACACTGAAGCTTTCTTT. Its protein is CASSPRSVNTEAFF.

The rearrangement uses TRBV6-1 and TRBJ2-7, with 7 bases lining up with TRBD1. CDR1 is MNHNS, CDR2 SASEGT, per germline. The CDR3 covers 16 residues. The ends lost 2 bases at V and 1 base at J; junction bases unmatched: 8. CDR3: CASSEPTGNPSYEQYF. The CDR3 DNA follows: TGTGCCAGCAGTGAACCGACAGGGAACCCATCCTACGAGCAGTACTTC.

This sequence joins TRBV27 and TRBJ1-2; TRBD1 matches 9 bases. This CDR3 contains 13 residues. Germline values: CDR1 MNHEY, CDR2 SMNVEV (reference sequence). The ends lost 5 bases at V and 4 bases at J; junction bases unmatched: 2. CDR3 loop: CASSPGQGYGYTF. The CDR3 nucleotides are TGTGCCAGCAGTCCGGGACAGGGCTATGGCTACACCTTC.

The rearrangement uses TRBV2 and TRBJ2-3; D remains ambiguous. The CDR3 spans 13 residues. CDR1 is SNHLY, CDR2 FYNNEI, per germline. Trimming removed 7 bases at V and 4 bases at J, with 12 bases between. The CDR3 loop reads CASNTLGPDTQYF. The CDR3 nucleotides read TGTGCCAGCAACACTCTGGGCCCAGATACGCAGTATTTT.

V gene TRBV30 combines with J gene TRBJ2-1; D not certain. This CDR3 spans 12 amino acids. Germline V lookup: CDR1 GTSNPN, CDR2 SVGIG (reference sequence). Trimming shortened V by 2 bases and J by 4 bases, and 6 bases separated the two germline ends. The CDR3 bases are TGTGCCTGGAGTCCGATGTACAATGAGCAGTTCTTC. It codes for CAWSPMYNEQFF.

The chain joins TRBV23-1 to TRBJ2-3, with 7 nucleotides matching TRBD1. TRBV23-1 is designated an ORF whose function remains uncertain. There are 18 residues in the CDR3. Unmatched junction bases numbered 15, after V lost 6 bases and J lost 0 bases. The CDR3 sequence: CASSRRPYRGPSTDTQYF. The DNA of the CDR3 is TGCGCCAGCAGCCGGCGCCCCTACAGGGGACCTAGCACAGATACGCAGTATTTT.

This chain links TRBV4-2 with TRBJ1-6; 9 positions agree with TRBD1. V shed 4 bases, J shed 10 bases, and the junction held 5 bases outside the gene matches. Germline V gene data show CDR1 as LGHNA and CDR2 as YNFKEQ. The CDR3 has 14 residues. CDR3 amino acids: CASSPGQGGSPLHF. In nucleotides, the CDR3 is TGTGCCAGCAGCCCGGGACAGGGTGGCTCACCCCTCCACTTT.

The rearrangement links TRBV29-1 to TRBJ1-1; tentative D call: TRBD1 (5 bases). The V and J ends lost 5 bases and 1 base respectively, with 11 bases between them. Germline values: CDR1 SQVTM, CDR2 ANQGSEA. The CDR3 extends over 13 amino acids. The CDR3 is CSVYSRANTEAFF. CDR3 nucleotide sequence: TGCAGCGTTTATTCCAGGGCGAACACTGAAGCTTTCTTT.

The chain combines TRBV6-2 or TRBV6-3 with TRBJ2-7; TRBD2 is a possible D gene (6 bases). There are 13 residues in the CDR3. V was trimmed by 6 bases and J by 2 bases, leaving 11 bases between them. From germline, CDR1 is MNHEY and CDR2 SVGEGT. CDR3: CASSRDSPYEQYF. For the CDR3, the DNA is TGTGCCAGCAGCCGGGACTCCCCCTACGAGCAGTACTTC.

V gene TRBV7-2 combines with J gene TRBJ2-1, with TRBD2 matching over 8 bases. V was clipped by 5 bases and J by 10 bases; unmatched bases: 13. CDR1 is SGHTA and CDR2 is FQGNSA in the germline V gene. The CDR3 is 15 amino acids. CDR3 coding DNA: TGTGCCAGCAGCCCCGGTGGAGCGGGAGCCGTCGAGCAGTTCTTC. This codes for CASSPGGAGAVEQFF.

This sequence joins TRBV6-5 and TRBJ2-7; 7 bases line up with TRBD1. CDR3 length: 13 residues. V was clipped by 6 bases and J by 3 bases; unmatched bases: 5. The germline gives CDR1 MNHEY, CDR2 SVGAGI. Here the CDR3 DNA reads TGTGCCAGCAGAAGGTCAGGGGGCTACGAGCAGTACTTC. Translation gives CASRRSGGYEQYF.

The genes are TRBV6-2 or TRBV6-3 and TRBJ2-4; 10 bases map to TRBD2. J lost 0 bases, V lost 8 bases, and 7 bases had no gene match. This CDR3 is 16 amino acids long. Per germline, CDR1 MNHEY and CDR2 SVGEGT. The CDR3: CASGSSGSVAKNIQYF. The CDR3 DNA reads as TGTGCCAGCGGTTCTAGCGGGAGTGTAGCCAAAAACATTCAGTACTTC.

Regarding this clone: At one end, the junction sequence differs from germline, possibly due to a read error. The V and J genes are TRBV27 and TRBJ1-4; D is uncertain. The V gene's germline CDR1 is MNHEY and CDR2 SMNVEV (reference sequence). CDR3 length equals 13 residues. This CDR3 is CASSRSLDGLLSF. In nucleotides, the CDR3 is TGTGCCAGCAGTCGATCTCTCGACGGACTTCTTTCATTT.

The V gene is TRBV2, the J gene TRBJ2-7; TRBD1 agrees at 9 bases. This CDR3 comprises 14 residues. In germline, CDR1 is SNHLY, CDR2 FYNNEI. The V segment lost 4 bases and the J segment 3 bases; nucleotides outside the gene matches: 4. CDR3: CASSVDRGNYEQYF. CDR3 coding DNA: TGTGCCAGCAGTGTGGACAGGGGAAACTACGAGCAGTACTTC.

The V and J genes are TRBV3-1 (or the pseudogene TRBV3-2) and TRBJ2-2; a weak D match, TRBD2 (6 bases). The CDR3 is made up of 15 amino acids. Looked up from germline, CDR1 is LGHDT and CDR2 is YNNKEL (reference sequence). Between the trimmed V and J ends, which lost 3 bases and 5 bases, there was a span of 13 bases. CDR3 sequence: CASSQGQRGTGELFF. For the CDR3, the DNA is TGTGCCAGCAGCCAGGGCCAACGGGGGACCGGGGAGCTGTTTTTT.

This chain uses TRBV28 with TRBJ2-1; 12 nucleotides match TRBD2. The germline V gene encodes CDR1 MDHEN and CDR2 SYDVKM. Trimming took 2 bases from V and 8 from J; bases not matched to a gene: 10. This CDR3 comprises 17 residues. The CDR3 region is CASSLKASGRAWDEQFF. The CDR3 region has the DNA TGTGCCAGCAGTTTAAAGGCTAGCGGGAGGGCATGGGATGAGCAGTTCTTC.

J is TRBJ2-3 and V is TRBV27; D might be TRBD1 (7 bases). V lost 3 bases to trimming and J lost 4 bases, with 14 bases between them. CDR3 size: 15 residues. Germline V gives CDR1 MNHEY, CDR2 SMNVEV (reference sequence). The CDR3 sequence: CASSLFQGGPDTQYF. CDR3 coding DNA: TGTGCCAGCAGTTTGTTTCAGGGGGGCCCAGATACGCAGTATTTT.

The V gene is TRBV6-2 or TRBV6-3, the J gene TRBJ2-7; 14 bases agree with TRBD2. CDR1 is MNHEY, CDR2 SVGEGT, per germline. This CDR3 is 14 amino acids long. V shed 5 bases, J shed 7 bases, and the junction held 4 bases outside the gene matches. The CDR3 DNA sequence: TGTGCCAGCAGTCGACTAGCGGGGGGGCAAGAGCAGTACTTC. Protein: CASSRLAGGQEQYF.

The chain carries TRBV5-6 and TRBJ1-2, with 7 bases lining up with TRBD1. There are 16 residues in the CDR3. Germline-derived CDR1 and CDR2 are SGHDT and YYEEEE. Trimming cost V 4 bases and J 7 bases; bases outside gene matches: 16. The DNA for the CDR3 is TGTGCCAGCAGCACAGAGACAGGGCTAATAGGTTTTGGCTACACCTTC. Its protein is CASSTETGLIGFGYTF.

The J gene is TRBJ2-3, the V gene TRBV28; 9 bases are shared with TRBD2. CDR1 is MDHEN and CDR2 is SYDVKM in the germline V gene. This CDR3 has 16 amino acids. The junction had 9 bases not matched to a gene; V was cut back by 1 base and J by 7 bases. The CDR3 sequence: CASSLYRGGASHTQYF. The CDR3 DNA is TGTGCCAGCAGTTTATACCGCGGGGGGGCCAGTCATACGCAGTATTTT.

The V and J genes are TRBV6-6 and TRBJ1-6; 8 bases line up with TRBD1. CDR1 and CDR2 (germline): MNHNY, SVGAGI (reference sequence). The V segment lost 5 bases and the J segment 5 bases; nucleotides outside the gene matches: 5. The CDR3 loop spans 15 amino acids. The CDR3 DNA sequence: TGTGCCAGCAGTCCCCAGGGGGCCAATAATTCACCCCTCCACTTT. Residues: CASSPQGANNSPLHF.

The chain joins TRBV10-3 to TRBJ2-5; either TRBD1 or TRBD2 may fit D (7 bases each). Germline-derived CDR1 and CDR2 are ENHRY and SYGVKD. Trimming removed 11 bases at V and 3 bases at J, with 16 bases between. The CDR3 has 13 amino acids. The CDR3 DNA reads TGTGCCGCAGGGGGGGACACTAAAGAGACCCAGTACTTC. Translating it yields CAAGGDTKETQYF.

This clone has just one count. The CDR3 nucleotides read TGTGCCAGCAGAGCCGGAGGGTGGACCTATAATTCACCCCTCCACTTT. The encoded protein is CASRAGGWTYNSPLHF. This rearrangement joins TRBV27 to TRBJ1-6, with D uncertain. The CDR3 is 16 amino acids. V was pared by 6 bases and J by 2 bases, with 14 bases between. CDR1 MNHEY and CDR2 SMNVEV come from the germline V gene (reference sequence).

The rearrangement joins TRBV7-8 to TRBJ2-5; maybe TRBD1 (5 bases). Trimming left V 3 bases short and J 0 bases short, with 5 bases between. Germline CDR1 and CDR2: SGHVS and FQNEAQ. CDR3 length equals 13 residues. The CDR3 sequence is CASSLDNQETQYF. CDR3 sequence (DNA): TGTGCCAGCAGCTTGGACAACCAAGAGACCCAGTACTTC.

This clone showed up just once. The chain combines TRBV12-3 or TRBV12-4 with TRBJ2-5; no clear D. This CDR3 is 12 amino acids long. Trimming left V 3 bases short and J 1 base short, with 3 bases between. The CDR3 here is CASSFGQETQYF. The CDR3 DNA is TGTGCCAGCAGTTTTGGCCAAGAGACCCAGTACTTC.

The gene calls are TRBV29-1 and TRBJ2-7, with TRBD1 as a possible D gene (6 bases). Trimming cost V 3 bases and J 0 bases, with 15 bases left between them. This CDR3 contains 15 residues. In germline, CDR1 is SQVTM, CDR2 ANQGSEA. Written as DNA, the CDR3 is TGCAGCGTTGAGTACCCCGGACAGATCTCCTACGAGCAGTACTTC. Protein product: CSVEYPGQISYEQYF.

The CDR3 reads CASSLQTSGSANTGELFF. The CDR3 DNA reads as TGTGCCAGCAGCCTACAGACTAGCGGGAGCGCGAACACCGGGGAGCTGTTTTTT. This sequence joins TRBV7-8 and TRBJ2-2, with 12 bases identical to TRBD2. The CDR3 has 18 residues. The trim removed 5 bases at V and 0 bases at J, leaving 7 bases unmatched. The germline V gene encodes CDR1 SGHVS and CDR2 FQNEAQ.

The chain joins TRBV6-5 to TRBJ2-5; 7 bases are shared with TRBD2. The germline V gene encodes CDR1 MNHEY and CDR2 SVGAGI. The ends lost 2 bases at V and 5 bases at J; junction bases unmatched: 5. This CDR3 has 14 amino acids. Here the CDR3 reads CASSYGQGGETQYF. For the CDR3, the DNA is TGTGCCAGCAGTTACGGGCAGGGAGGGGAGACCCAGTACTTC.

This rearrangement joins TRBV21-1 to TRBJ1-2. TRBV21-1 is marked as a pseudogene. The CDR3 length is 14 residues. For the CDR3, the DNA is TGTGCCAGCAGCCTTCGAAAACCTCCCTATGGCTACACCTTC. This codes for CASSLRKPPYGYTF.

The chain carries TRBV5-4 and TRBJ2-2; 9 bases fit TRBD2. The CDR3 has 15 amino acids. Looked up from germline, CDR1 is SGHNT and CDR2 is YYREEE (reference sequence). The J segment lost 6 bases and the V segment lost 0 bases, leaving 3 bases of the junction unmatched. This CDR3 reads CASSLEVAGAGELFF. CDR3 coding DNA: TGTGCCAGCAGCTTGGAGGTAGCGGGGGCCGGGGAGCTGTTTTTT.